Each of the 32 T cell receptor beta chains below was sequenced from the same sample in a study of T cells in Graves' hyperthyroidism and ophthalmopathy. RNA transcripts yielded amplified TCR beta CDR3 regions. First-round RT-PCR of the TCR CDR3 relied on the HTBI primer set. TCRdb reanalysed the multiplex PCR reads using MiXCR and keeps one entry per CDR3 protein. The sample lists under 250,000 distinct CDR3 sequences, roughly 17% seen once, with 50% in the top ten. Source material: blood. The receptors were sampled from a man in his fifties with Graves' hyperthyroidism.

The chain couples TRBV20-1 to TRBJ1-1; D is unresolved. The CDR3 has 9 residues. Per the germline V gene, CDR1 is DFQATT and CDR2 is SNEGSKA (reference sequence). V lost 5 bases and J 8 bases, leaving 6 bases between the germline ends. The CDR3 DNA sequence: TGCAGTGCTGGGGTAGAAGCTTTCTTT. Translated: CSAGVEAFF.

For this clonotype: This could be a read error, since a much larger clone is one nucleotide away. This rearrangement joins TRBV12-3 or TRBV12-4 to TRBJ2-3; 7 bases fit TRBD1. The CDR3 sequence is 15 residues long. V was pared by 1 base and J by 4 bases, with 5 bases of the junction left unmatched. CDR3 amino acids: CASSLEQGESDTQYF. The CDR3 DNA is TGTGCCAGCAGTTTAGAGCAGGGGGAATCAGATACGCAGTATTTT.

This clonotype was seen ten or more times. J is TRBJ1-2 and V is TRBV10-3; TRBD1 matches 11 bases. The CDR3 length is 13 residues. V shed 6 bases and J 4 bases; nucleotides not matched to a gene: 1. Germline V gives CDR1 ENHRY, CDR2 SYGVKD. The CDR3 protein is CAISGTGGYGYTF. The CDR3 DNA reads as TGTGCCATCAGCGGGACAGGGGGCTATGGCTACACCTTC.

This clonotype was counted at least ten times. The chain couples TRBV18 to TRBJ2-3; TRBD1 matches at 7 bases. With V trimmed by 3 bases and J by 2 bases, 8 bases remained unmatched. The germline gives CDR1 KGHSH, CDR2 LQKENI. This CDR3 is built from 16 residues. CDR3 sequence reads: CASSPYTGTDTDTQYF. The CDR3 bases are TGTGCCAGCTCACCTTATACCGGGACAGACACAGATACGCAGTATTTT.

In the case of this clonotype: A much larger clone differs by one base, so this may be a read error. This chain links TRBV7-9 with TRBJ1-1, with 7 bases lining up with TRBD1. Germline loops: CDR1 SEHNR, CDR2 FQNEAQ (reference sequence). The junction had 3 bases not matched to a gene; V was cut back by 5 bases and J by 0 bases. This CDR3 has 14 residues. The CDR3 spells CASSTGTVNTEAFF. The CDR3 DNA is TGTGCCAGCAGCACCGGGACAGTGAACACTGAAGCTTTCTTT.

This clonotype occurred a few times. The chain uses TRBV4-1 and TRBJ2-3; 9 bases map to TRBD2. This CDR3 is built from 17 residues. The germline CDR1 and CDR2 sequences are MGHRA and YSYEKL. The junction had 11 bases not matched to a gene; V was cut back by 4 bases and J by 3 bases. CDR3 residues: CASSPGGGTSLTDTQYF. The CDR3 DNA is TGCGCCAGCAGCCCAGGGGGGGGGACTAGCTTGACAGATACGCAGTATTTT.

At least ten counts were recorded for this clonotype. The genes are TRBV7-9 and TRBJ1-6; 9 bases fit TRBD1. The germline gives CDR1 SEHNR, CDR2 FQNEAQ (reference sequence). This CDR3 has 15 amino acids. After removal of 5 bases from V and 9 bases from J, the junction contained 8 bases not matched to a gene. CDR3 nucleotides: TGTGCCAGCAGCCCCATGGACAGGGGCATTTCACCCCTCCACTTT. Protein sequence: CASSPMDRGISPLHF.

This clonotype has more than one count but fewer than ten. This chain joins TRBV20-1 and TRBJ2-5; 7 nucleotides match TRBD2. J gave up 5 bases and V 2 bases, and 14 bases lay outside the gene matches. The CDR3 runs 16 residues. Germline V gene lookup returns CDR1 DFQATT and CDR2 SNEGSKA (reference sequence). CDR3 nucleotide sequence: TGCAGTGCTAGACCCCGGAGGGCGGGAGCCGCCGAGACCCAGTACTTC. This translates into CSARPRRAGAAETQYF.

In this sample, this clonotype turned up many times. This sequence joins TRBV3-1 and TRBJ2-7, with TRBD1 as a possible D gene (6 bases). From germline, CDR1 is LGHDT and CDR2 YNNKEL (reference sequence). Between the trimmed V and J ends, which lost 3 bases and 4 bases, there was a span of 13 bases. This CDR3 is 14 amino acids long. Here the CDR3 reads CASSHDRSKYEQYF. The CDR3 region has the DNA TGTGCCAGCAGCCACGACAGGAGCAAATACGAGCAGTACTTC.

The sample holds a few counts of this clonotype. CDR3 bases: TGCGCCAGCAACAAAGGAGGAGCCGGGGAGCTGTTTTTT. Its protein is CASNKGGAGELFF. The rearrangement joins TRBV5-1 to TRBJ2-2, with TRBD2 as a possible D gene (5 bases). The CDR3 is 13 amino acids. Deletions cut 6 bases from V and 6 bases from J, with 12 bases between. Germline CDR1 is SGHRS and CDR2 is YFSETQ.

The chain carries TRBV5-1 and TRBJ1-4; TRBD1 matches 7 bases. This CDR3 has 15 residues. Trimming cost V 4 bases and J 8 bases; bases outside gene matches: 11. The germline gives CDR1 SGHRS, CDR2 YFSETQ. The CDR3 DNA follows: TGCGCCAGCAGCGCCGAGGGGGCGCGGGGAGAAAAACTGTTTTTT. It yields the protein CASSAEGARGEKLFF. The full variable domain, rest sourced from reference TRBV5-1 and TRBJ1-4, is KAGVTQTPRYLIKTRGQQVTLSCSPISGHRSVSWYQQTPGQGLQFLFEYFSETQRNKGNFPGRFSGRQFSNSRSEMNVSTLELGDSALYLCASSAEGARGEKLFFGSGTQLSVL.

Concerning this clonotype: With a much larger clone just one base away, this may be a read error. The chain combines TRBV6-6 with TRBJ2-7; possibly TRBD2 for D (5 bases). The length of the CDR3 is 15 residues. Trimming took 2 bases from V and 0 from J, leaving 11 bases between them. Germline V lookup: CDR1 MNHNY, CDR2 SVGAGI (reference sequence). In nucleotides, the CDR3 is TGTGCCAGCAGTTACGGGAGCGGCTTCTCCTACGAGCAGTACTTC. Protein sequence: CASSYGSGFSYEQYF.

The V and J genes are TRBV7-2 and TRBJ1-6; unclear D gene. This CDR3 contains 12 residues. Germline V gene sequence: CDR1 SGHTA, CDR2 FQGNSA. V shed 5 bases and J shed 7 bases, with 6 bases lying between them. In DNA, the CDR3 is TGTGCCAGCAGCGCCGGGAATTCACCCCTCCACTTT. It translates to CASSAGNSPLHF. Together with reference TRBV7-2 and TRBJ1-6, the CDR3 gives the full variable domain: GAGVSQSPSNKVTEKGKDVELRCDPISGHTALYWYRQSLGQGLEFLIYFQGNSAPDKSGLPSDRFSAERTGGSVSTLTIQRTQQEDSAVYLCASSAGNSPLHFGNGTRLTVT.

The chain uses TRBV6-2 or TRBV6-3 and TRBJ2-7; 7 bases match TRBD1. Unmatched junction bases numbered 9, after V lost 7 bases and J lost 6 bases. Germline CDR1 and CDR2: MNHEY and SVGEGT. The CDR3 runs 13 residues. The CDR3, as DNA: TGTGCCAGCACAGACAGGGTTCAGGCCGAGCAGTACTTC. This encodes CASTDRVQAEQYF.

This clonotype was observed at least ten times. CDR3 residues: CAWSRGRHRWTISYNEQFF. Here the CDR3 DNA reads TGTGCCTGGAGCAGGGGGAGACACCGATGGACTATTTCCTACAATGAGCAGTTCTTC. The chain combines TRBV30 with TRBJ2-1; maybe TRBD1 (7 bases). Germline V CDR1 and CDR2: GTSNPN, SVGIG (reference sequence). Trimming took off 3 bases at V and 1 base at J, with 25 bases between the two ends. The CDR3 extends over 19 amino acids.

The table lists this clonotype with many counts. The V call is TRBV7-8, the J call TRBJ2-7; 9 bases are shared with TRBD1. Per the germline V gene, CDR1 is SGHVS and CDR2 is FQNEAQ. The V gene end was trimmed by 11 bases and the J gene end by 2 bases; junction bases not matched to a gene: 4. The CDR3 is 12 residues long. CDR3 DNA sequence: TGTGCCTCCGGGACAGGGACCTACGAGCAGTACTTC. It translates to CASGTGTYEQYF.

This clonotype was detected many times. The CDR3: CASSQVLGGELFF. CDR3 sequence (DNA): TGTGCCAGCAGCCAAGTCTTAGGCGGGGAGCTGTTTTTT. The chain employs TRBV3-1 and TRBJ2-2; D gene unclear. This CDR3 contains 13 residues. V was pared by 1 base and J by 7 bases, with 7 bases between. The V gene's germline CDR1 is LGHDT and CDR2 YNNKEL (reference sequence).

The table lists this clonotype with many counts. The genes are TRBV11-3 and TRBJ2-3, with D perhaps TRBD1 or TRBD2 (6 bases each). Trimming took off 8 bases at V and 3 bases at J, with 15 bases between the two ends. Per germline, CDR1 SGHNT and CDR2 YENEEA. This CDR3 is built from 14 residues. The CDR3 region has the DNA TGTGCCAGCCGCGCTGGGGGGCGGACAGATACGCAGTATTTT. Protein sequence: CASRAGGRTDTQYF.

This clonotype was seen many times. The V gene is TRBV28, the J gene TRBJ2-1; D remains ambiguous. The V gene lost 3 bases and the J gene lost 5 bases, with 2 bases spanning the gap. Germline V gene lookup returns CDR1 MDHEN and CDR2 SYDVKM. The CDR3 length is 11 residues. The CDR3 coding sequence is TGTGCCAGCAGTTTCGACAATGAGCAGTTCTTC. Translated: CASSFDNEQFF. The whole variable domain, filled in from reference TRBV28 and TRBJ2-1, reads DVKVTQSSRYLVKRTGEKVFLECVQDMDHENMFWYRQDPGLGLRLIYFSYDVKMKEKGDIPEGYSVSREKKERFSLILESASTNQTSMYLCASSFDNEQFFGPGTRLTVL.

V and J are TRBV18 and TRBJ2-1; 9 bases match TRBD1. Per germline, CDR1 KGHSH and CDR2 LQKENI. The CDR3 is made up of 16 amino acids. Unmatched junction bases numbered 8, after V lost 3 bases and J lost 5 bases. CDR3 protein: CASSPQTGGQNNEQFF. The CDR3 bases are TGTGCCAGCTCACCCCAGACAGGGGGACAAAACAATGAGCAGTTCTTC.

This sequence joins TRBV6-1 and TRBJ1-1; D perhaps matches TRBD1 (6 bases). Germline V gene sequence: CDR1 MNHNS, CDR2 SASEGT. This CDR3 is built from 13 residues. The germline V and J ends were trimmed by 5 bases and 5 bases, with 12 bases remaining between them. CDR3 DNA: TGTGCCAGCAGTTCACAGGGATTAACTGAAGCTTTCTTT. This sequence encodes CASSSQGLTEAFF.

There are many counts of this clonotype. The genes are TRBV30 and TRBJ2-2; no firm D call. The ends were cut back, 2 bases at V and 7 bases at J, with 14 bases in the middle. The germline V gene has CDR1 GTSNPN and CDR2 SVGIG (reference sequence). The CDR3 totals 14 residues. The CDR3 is CAWSRVRSIGELFF. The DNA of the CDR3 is TGTGCCTGGAGTCGTGTACGTTCCATCGGGGAGCTGTTTTTT.

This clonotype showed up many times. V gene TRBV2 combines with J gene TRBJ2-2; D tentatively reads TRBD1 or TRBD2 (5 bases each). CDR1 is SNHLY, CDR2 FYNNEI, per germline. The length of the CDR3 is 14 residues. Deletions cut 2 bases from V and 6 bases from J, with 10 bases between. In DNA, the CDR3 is TGTGCCAGCAGTGAAAGAAGGGACGCCGGGGAGCTGTTTTTT. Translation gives CASSERRDAGELFF.

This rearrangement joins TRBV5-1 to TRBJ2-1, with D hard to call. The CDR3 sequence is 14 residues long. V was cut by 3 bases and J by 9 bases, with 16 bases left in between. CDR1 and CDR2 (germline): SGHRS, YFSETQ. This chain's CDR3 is CASSSPGSGLEQFF. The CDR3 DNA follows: TGCGCCAGCAGCTCCCCCGGCTCCGGTCTTGAGCAGTTCTTC. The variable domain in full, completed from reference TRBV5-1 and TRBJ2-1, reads KAGVTQTPRYLIKTRGQQVTLSCSPISGHRSVSWYQQTPGQGLQFLFEYFSETQRNKGNFPGRFSGRQFSNSRSEMNVSTLELGDSALYLCASSSPGSGLEQFFGPGTRLTVL.

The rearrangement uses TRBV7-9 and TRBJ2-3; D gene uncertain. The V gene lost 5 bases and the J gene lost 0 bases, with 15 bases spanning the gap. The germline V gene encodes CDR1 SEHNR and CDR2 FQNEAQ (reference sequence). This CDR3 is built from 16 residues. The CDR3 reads CASSPPSGPSTDTQYF. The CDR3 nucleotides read TGTGCCAGCAGCCCGCCCTCCGGGCCTAGCACAGATACGCAGTATTTT.

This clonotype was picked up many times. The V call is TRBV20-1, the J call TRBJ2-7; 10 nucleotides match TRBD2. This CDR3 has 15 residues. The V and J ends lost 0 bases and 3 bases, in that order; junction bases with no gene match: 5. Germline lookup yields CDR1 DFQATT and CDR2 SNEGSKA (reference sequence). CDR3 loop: CSARDPLAGDYEQYF. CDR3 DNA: TGCAGTGCTAGAGATCCGCTAGCGGGAGACTACGAGCAGTACTTC.

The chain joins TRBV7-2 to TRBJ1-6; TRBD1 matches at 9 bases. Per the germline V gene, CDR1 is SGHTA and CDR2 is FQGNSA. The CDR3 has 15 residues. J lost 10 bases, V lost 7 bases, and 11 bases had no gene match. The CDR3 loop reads CASTLRGQGESPLHF. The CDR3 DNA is TGTGCCAGCACCCTCCGGGGACAGGGCGAGTCACCCCTCCACTTT.

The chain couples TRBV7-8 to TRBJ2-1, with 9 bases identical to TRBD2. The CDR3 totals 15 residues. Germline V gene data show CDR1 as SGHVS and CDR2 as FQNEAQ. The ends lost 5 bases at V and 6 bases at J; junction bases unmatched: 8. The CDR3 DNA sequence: TGTGCCAGCAGCCCGCTAGCGGGACCTTTCAATGAGCAGTTCTTC. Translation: CASSPLAGPFNEQFF.

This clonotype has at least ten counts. The CDR3 DNA reads as TGTGCCAGCAGCCTCTTTCTCGACACCGGGGAGCTGTTTTTT. This sequence encodes CASSLFLDTGELFF. The V gene is TRBV3-1, the J gene TRBJ2-2; D is unresolved. CDR3 length: 14 residues. V lost 4 bases and J 3 bases, leaving 9 bases between the germline ends. Germline assignment: CDR1 LGHDT and CDR2 YNNKEL (reference sequence). The whole variable domain, remainder taken from reference TRBV3-1 and TRBJ2-2, is DTAVSQTPKYLVTQMGNDKSIKCEQNLGHDTMYWYKQDSKKFLKIMFSYNNKELIINETVPNRFSPKSPDKAHLNLHINSLELGDSAVYFCASSLFLDTGELFFGEGSRLTVL.

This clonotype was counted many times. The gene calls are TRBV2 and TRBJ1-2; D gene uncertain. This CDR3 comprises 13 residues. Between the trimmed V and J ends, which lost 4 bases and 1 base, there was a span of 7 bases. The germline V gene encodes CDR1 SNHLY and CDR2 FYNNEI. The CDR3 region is CASSVGSNYGYTF. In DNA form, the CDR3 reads TGTGCCAGCAGTGTAGGCAGTAACTATGGCTACACCTTC.

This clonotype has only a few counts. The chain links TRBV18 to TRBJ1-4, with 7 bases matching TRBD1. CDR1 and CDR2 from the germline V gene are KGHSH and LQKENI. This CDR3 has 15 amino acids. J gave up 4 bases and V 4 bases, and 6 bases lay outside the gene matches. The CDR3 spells CASSRGTALNEKLFF. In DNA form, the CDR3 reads TGTGCCAGCTCACGAGGGACAGCTCTTAATGAAAAACTGTTTTTT.

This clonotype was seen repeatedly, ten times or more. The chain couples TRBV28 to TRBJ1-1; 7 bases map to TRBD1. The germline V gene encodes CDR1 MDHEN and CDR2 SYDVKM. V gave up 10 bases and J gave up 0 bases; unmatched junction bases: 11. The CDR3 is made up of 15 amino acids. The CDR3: CATLPDRDLNTEAFF. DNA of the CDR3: TGTGCCACCCTACCAGACAGGGACCTGAACACTGAAGCTTTCTTT.